The entry below describes one TCR beta chain. Its antigen is not identified. The data are from a study of T cell responses to AZD1222 COVID-19 vaccine. The study, taken as a whole, reports: Mostly white British, mostly female donors; authors suggested clonal diversity may be underestimated. Two doses of AZD1222 preceded a rise in Spike-specific TCR breadth and depth. The study reported that nearly half of spike-specific TCRs target unmutated variant regions.

The CDR3 contains 16 residues. In germline, CDR1 is ENHRY, CDR2 SYGVKD. V dropped 1 base and J dropped 4 bases, with 11 bases sitting between them. Libraries were prepared by immunoSEQ multiplex PCR; TCRdb keeps only in-frame clonotypes and omits some of them. The sample contains 68,000 or so clones, over 60% of which appear only once. The material sequenced was peripheral blood, taken on day 0 of AZD1222 vaccination. The chain employs TRBV10-3 and TRBJ1-6; no reliable D call. The sequence was collected from an adult in good health. DNA for the CDR3: TGTGCCATCAGTGAGTTAGTCGCTCCTTATAATTCACCCCTCCACTTT. Amino acid sequence: CAISELVAPYNSPLHF.